The subject of this entry is one TCR beta chain. This record belongs to a study of blood T cell repertoires in COVID-19. Assignment of participants to cohorts was predicated upon participant-reported clinical history. Original processing notes: Scientists estimated how many nucleated cells there were by amplifying reference gene primers. Some clones are missing from TCRdb's copy, which holds only in-frame ones; the method was immunoSEQ multiplex PCR. V and J calls and clone size are copied from that table; D and trimming were computed from the DNA. The table shows 350,000 to 400,000 clones, with more than 85% occurring only once. The CDR3 totals 13 residues. V was shortened by 5 bases and J by 6 bases, with 10 bases between the two germline ends. Germline CDR1 and CDR2: SEHNR and FQNEAQ (reference sequence).

This sequence originates from a woman aged 25 to 39 who had recovered from COVID-19. Material for sequencing was PBMCs or T cells enriched from blood (not recorded which). The chain carries TRBV7-9 and TRBJ1-4, with D uncertain. Written as DNA, the CDR3 is TGTGCCAGCAGCCATGACATGCATGAAAAACTGTTTTTT. This codes for CASSHDMHEKLFF.